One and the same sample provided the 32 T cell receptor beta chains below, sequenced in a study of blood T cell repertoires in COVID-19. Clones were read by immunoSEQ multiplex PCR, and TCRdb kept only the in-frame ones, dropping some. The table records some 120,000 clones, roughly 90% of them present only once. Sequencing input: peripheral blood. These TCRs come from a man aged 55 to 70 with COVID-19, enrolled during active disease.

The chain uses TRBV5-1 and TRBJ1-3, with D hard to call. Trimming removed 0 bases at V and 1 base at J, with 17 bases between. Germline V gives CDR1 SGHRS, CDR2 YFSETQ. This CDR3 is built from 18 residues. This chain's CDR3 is CASSLAVAGFSSGNTIYF. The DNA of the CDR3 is TGCGCCAGCAGCTTGGCGGTGGCGGGTTTTAGTTCTGGAAACACCATATATTTT.

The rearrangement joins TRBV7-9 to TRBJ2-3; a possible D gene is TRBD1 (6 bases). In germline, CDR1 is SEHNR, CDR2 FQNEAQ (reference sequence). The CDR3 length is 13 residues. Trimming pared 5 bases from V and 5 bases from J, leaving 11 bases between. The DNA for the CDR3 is TGTGCCAGCAGCCCAGGGGCGCGAGATACGCAGTATTTT. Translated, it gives CASSPGARDTQYF.

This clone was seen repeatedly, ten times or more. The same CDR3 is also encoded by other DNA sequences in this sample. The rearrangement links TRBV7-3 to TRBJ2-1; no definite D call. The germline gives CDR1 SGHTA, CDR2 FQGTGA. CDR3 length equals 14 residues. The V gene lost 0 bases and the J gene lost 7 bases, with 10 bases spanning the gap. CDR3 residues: CASSLTAGRNEQFF. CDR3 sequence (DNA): TGTGCCAGCAGCTTAACTGCTGGCAGGAATGAGCAGTTCTTC.

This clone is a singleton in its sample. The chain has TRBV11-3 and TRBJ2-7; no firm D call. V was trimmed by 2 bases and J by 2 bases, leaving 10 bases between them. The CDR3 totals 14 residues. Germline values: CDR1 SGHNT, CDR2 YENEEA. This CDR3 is CASSLIGHTYEQYF. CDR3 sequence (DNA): TGTGCCAGCAGCTTAATTGGCCACACCTACGAGCAGTACTTC.

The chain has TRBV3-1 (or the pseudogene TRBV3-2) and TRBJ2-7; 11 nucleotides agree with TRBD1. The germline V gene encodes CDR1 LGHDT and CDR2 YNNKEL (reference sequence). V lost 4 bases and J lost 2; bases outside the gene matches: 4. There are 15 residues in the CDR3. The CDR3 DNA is TGTGCCAGCAGCCGTTCGGGACAGGGGGCCTACGAGCAGTACTTC. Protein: CASSRSGQGAYEQYF.

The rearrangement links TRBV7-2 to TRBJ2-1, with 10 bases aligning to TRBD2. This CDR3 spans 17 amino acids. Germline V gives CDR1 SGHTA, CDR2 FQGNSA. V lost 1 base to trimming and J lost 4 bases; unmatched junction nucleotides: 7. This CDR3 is CASSLEVGAGGYNEQFF. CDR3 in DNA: TGTGCCAGCAGCTTAGAGGTGGGAGCGGGAGGGTACAATGAGCAGTTCTTC.

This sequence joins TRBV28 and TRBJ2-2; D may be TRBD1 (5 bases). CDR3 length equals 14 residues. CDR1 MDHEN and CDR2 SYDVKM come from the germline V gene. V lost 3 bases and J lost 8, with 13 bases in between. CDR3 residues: CASSFGRAIGELFF. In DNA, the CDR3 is TGTGCCAGCAGTTTCGGCAGGGCCATTGGGGAGCTGTTTTTT.

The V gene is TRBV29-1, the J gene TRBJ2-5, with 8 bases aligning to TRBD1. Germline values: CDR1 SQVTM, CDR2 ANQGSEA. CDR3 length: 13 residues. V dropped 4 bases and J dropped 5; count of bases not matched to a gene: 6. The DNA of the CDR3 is TGCAGCGTTGGCGGACAGGGTGGGGAGACCCAGTACTTC. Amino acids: CSVGGQGGETQYF.

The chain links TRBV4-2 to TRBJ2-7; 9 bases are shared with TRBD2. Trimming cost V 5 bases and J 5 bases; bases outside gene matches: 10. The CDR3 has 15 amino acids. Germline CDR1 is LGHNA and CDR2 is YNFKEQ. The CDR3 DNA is TGTGCCAGCAGCAAAATAGCGGGAGAAGTCCACGAGCAGTACTTC. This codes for CASSKIAGEVHEQYF.

CDR3 amino acids: CASSFHGGAETQYF. The CDR3 region has the DNA TGTGCCAGCAGCTTCCACGGGGGGGCAGAGACCCAGTACTTC. The chain carries TRBV7-9 and TRBJ2-5; 8 bases are a match to TRBD2. This CDR3 is 14 amino acids long. Trimming cost V 3 bases and J 4 bases; bases outside gene matches: 4. From germline, CDR1 is SEHNR and CDR2 FQNEAQ (reference sequence).

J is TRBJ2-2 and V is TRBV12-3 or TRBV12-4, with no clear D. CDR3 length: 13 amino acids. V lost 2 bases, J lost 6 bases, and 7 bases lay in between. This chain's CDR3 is CASSLWQAGELFF. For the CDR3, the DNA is TGTGCCAGCAGTTTATGGCAGGCCGGGGAGCTGTTTTTT.

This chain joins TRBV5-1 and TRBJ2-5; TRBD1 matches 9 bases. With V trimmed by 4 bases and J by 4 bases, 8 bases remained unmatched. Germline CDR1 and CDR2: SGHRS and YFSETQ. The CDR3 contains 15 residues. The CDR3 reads CASSLLQGAGETQYF. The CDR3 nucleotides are TGCGCCAGCAGCCTGTTACAGGGGGCAGGAGAGACCCAGTACTTC.

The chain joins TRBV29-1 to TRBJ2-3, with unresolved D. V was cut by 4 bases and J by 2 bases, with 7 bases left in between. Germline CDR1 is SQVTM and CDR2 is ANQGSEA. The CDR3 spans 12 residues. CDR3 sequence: CSVGGITDTQYF. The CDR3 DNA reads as TGCAGCGTTGGAGGTATCACAGATACGCAGTATTTT.

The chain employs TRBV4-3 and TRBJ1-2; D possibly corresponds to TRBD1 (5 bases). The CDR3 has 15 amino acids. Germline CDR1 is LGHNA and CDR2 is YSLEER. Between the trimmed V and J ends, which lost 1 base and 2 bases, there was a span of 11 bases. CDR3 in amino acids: CASSQVGGINYGYTF. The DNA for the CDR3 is TGCGCCAGCAGCCAAGTGGGGGGGATAAACTATGGCTACACCTTC.

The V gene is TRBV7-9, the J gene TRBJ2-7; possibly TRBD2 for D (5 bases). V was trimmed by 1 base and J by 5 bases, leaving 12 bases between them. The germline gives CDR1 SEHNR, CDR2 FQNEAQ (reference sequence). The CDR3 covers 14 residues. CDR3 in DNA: TGTGCCAGCAGCTTAGGTGGGAGTCCCCACGAGCAGTACTTC. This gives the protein CASSLGGSPHEQYF.

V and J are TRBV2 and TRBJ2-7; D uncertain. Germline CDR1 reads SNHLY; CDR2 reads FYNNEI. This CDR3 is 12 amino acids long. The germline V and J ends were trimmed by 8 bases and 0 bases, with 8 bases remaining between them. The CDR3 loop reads CASGLSSYEQYF. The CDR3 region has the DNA TGTGCCAGCGGGCTCAGCTCCTACGAGCAGTACTTC.

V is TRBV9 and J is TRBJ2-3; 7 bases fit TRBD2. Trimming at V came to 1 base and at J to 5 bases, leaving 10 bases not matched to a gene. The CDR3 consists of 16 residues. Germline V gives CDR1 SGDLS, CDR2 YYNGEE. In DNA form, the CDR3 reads TGTGCCAGCAGCGTACGGGGAGGGGACTTGGAAGATACGCAGTATTTT. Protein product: CASSVRGGDLEDTQYF. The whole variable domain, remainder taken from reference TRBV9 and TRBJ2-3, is DSGVTQTPKHLITATGQRVTLRCSPRSGDLSVYWYQQSLDQGLQFLIQYYNGEERAKGNILERFSAQQFPDLHSELNLSSLELGDSALYFCASSVRGGDLEDTQYFGPGTRLTVL.

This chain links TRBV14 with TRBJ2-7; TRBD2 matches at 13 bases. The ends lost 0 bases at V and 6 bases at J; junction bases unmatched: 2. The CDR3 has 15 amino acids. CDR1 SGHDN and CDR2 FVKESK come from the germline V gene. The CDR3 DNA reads TGTGCCAGCAGCCAAGACGGGACTAGCGGGACCGAGCAGTACTTC. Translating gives CASSQDGTSGTEQYF.

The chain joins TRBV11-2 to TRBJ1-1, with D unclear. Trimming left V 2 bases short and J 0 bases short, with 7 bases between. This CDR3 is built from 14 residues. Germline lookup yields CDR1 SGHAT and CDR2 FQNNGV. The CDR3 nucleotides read TGTGCCAGCAGCTTAAGAAACATGAACACTGAAGCTTTCTTT. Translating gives CASSLRNMNTEAFF.

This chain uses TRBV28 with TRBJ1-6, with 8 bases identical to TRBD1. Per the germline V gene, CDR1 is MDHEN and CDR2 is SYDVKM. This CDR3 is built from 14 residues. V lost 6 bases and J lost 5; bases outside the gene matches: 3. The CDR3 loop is CASSKGQDNSPLHF. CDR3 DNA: TGTGCCAGCAGCAAGGGACAGGATAATTCACCCCTCCACTTT.

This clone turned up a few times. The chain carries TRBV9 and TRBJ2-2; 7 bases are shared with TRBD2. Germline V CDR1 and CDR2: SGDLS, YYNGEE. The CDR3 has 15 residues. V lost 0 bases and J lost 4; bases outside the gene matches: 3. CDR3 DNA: TGTGCCAGCAGCGTAGGGCTAGCGGCCACCGGGGAGCTGTTTTTT. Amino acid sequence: CASSVGLAATGELFF.

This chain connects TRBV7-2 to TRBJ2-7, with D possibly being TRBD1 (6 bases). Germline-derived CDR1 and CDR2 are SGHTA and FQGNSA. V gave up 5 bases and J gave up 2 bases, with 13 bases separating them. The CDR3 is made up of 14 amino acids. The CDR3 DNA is TGTGCCAGCAGCGCCGACAGGTGGGCCTACGAGCAGTACTTC. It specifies CASSADRWAYEQYF.

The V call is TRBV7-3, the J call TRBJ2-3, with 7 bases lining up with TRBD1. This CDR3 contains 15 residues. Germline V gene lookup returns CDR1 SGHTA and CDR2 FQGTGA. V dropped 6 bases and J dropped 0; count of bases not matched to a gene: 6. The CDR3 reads CASRQGSTSTDTQYF. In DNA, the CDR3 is TGTGCCAGCAGACAGGGGTCTACTAGCACAGATACGCAGTATTTT.

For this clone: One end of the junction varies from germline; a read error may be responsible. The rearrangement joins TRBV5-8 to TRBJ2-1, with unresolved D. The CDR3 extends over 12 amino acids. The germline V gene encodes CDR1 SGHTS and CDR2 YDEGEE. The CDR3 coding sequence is TGTGCCAGCAGCTTGGTTAACAAGGAGCAGTTCTTC. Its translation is CASSLVNKEQFF. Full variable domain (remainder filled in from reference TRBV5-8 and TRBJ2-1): EAGVTQSPTHLIKTRGQQATLRCSPISGHTSVYWYQQALGLGLQFLLWYDEGEERNRGNFPPRFSGRQFPNYSSELNVNALELEDSALYLCASSLVNKEQFFGPGTRLTVL.

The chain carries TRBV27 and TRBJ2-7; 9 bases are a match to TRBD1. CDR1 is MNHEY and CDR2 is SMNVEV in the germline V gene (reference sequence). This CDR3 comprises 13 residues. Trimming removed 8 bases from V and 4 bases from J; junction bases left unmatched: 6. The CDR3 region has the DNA TGTGCCAGCGGGGACAGGGTTGGATACGAGCAGTACTTC. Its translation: CASGDRVGYEQYF.

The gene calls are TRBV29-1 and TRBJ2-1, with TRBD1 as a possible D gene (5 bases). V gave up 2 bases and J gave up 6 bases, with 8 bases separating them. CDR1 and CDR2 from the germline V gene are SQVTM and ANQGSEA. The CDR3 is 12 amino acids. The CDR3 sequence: CSVERGSNEQFF. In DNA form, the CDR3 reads TGCAGCGTTGAAAGGGGTTCCAATGAGCAGTTCTTC.

This CDR3 reads CASSNGHPGANVLTF. As DNA, the CDR3 is TGTGCCAGCAGCAACGGACACCCTGGGGCCAACGTCCTGACTTTC. The chain employs TRBV11-2 and TRBJ2-6; TRBD1 is a possible D gene (5 bases). The CDR3 loop spans 15 amino acids. Germline-derived CDR1 and CDR2 are SGHAT and FQNNGV. V gave up 5 bases and J gave up 2 bases, with 10 bases separating them.

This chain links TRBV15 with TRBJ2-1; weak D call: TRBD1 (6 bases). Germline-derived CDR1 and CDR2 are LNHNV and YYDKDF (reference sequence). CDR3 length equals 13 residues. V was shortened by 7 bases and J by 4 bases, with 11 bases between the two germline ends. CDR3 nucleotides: TGTGCCACCAAGAGGACAGCTTACAATGAGCAGTTCTTC. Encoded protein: CATKRTAYNEQFF.

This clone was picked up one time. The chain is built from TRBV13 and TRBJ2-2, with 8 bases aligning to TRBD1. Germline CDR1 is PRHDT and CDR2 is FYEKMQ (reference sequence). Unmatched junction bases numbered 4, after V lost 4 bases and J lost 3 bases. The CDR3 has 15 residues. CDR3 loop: CASSSLDRDTGELFF. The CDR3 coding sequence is TGTGCCAGCAGCTCCCTGGACAGGGACACCGGGGAGCTGTTTTTT.

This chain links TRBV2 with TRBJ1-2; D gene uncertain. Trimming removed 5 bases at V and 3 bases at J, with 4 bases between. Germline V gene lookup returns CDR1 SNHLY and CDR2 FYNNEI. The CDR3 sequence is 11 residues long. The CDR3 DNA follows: TGTGCCAGCAGTTCAGACTATGGCTACACCTTC. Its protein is CASSSDYGYTF.

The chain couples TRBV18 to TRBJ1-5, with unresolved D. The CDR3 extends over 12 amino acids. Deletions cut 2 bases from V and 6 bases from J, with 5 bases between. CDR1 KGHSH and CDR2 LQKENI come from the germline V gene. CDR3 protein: CASSPGGQPQHF. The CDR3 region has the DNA TGTGCCAGCTCACCAGGAGGTCAGCCCCAGCATTTT. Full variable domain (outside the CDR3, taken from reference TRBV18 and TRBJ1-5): NAGVMQNPRHLVRRRGQEARLRCSPMKGHSHVYWYRQLPEEGLKFMVYLQKENIIDESGMPKERFSAEFPKEGPSILRIQQVVRGDSAAYFCASSPGGQPQHFGDGTRLSIL.

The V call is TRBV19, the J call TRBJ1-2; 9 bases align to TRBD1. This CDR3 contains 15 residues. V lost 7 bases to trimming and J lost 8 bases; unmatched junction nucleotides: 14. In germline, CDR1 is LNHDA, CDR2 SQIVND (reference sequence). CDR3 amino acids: CASMRTGQGRLGYTF. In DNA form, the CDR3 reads TGTGCCAGTATGAGGACGGGACAGGGCCGACTAGGCTACACCTTC.